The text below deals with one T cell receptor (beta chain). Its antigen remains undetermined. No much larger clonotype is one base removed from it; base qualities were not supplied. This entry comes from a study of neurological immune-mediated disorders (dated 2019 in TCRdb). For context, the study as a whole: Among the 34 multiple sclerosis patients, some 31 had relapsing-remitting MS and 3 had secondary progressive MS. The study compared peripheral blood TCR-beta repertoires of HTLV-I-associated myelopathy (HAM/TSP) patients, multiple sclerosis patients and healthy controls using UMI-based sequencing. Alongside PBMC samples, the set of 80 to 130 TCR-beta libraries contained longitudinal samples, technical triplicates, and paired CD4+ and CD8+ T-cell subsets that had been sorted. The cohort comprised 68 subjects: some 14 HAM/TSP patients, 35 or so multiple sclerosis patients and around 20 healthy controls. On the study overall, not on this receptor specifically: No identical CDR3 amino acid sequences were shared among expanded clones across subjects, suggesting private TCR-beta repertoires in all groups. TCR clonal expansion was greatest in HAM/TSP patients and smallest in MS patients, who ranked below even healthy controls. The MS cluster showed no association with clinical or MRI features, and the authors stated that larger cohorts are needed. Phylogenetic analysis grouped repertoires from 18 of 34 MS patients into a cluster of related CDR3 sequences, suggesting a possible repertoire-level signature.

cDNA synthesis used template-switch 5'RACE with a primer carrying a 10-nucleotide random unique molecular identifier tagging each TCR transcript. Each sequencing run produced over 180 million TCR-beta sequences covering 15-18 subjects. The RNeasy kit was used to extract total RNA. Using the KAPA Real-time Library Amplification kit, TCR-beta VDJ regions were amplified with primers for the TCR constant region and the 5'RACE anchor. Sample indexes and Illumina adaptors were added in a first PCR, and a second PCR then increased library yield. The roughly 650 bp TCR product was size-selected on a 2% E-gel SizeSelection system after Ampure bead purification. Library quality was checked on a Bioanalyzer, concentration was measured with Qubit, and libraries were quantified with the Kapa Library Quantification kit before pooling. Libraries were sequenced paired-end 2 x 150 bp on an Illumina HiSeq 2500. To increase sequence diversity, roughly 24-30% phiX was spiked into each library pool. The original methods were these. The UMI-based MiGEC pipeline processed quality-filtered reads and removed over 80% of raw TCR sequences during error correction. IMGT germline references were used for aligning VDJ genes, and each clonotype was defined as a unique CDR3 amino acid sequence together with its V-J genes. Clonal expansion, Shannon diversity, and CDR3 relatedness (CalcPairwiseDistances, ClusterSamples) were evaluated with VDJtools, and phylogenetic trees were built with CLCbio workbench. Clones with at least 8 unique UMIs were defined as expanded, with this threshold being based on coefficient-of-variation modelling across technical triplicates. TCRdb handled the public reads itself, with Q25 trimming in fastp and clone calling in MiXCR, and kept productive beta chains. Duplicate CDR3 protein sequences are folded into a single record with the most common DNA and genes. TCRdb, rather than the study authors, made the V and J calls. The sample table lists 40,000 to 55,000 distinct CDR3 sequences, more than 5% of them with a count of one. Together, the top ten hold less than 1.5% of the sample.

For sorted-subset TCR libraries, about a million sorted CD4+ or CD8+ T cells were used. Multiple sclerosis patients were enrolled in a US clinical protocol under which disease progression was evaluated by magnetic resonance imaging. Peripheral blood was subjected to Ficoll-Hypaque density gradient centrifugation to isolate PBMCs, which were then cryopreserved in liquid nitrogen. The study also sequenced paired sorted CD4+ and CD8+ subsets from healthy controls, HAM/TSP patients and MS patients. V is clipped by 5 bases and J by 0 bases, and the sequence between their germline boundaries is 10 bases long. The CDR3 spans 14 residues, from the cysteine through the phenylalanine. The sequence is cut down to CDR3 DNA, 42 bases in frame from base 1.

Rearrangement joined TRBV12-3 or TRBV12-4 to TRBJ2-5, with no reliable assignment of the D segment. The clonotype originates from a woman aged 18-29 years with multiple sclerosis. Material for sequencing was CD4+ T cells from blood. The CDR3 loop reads CASSLGLYQETQYF. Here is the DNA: TGTGCCAGCAGTCTCGGATTGTACCAAGAGACCCAGTACTTC.